This passage covers 26 T cell receptor beta chains from one sample sequenced in a study of human T cells and chemical hapten exposure. A single record per CDR3 protein comes from TCRdb applying MiXCR to the RACE reads. The sample lists roughly 130,000 distinct CDR3 sequences, approximately 9.5% occurring once. Documented time point: healthy volunteer bleed at 2 weeks. Extraction yielded total RNA from whole blood (unfractionated). Sequencing was carried out using whole blood. The receptors here all came from a male donor in good health. Some clones in this sample may be carry-over from other donors' samples.

This clonotype has a handful of counts. This sequence joins TRBV7-8 and TRBJ1-2, with a tentative D call TRBD1 (5 bases). Germline CDR1 SGHVS, CDR2 FQNEAQ. V was pared by 2 bases and J by 1 base, with 11 bases between. The CDR3 sequence is 15 residues long. CDR3 sequence reads: CASSLRDRDNYGYTF. CDR3 nucleotides: TGTGCCAGCAGCTTACGGGACCGCGATAACTATGGCTACACCTTC. Together with reference TRBV7-8 and TRBJ1-2, the CDR3 gives the full variable domain: GAGVSQSPRYKVAKRGQDVALRCDPISGHVSLFWYQQALGQGPEFLTYFQNEAQLDKSGLPSDRFFAERPEGSVSTLKIQRTQQEDSAVYLCASSLRDRDNYGYTFGSGTRLTVV.

This clonotype was seen ten or more times. The chain recombines TRBV29-1 with TRBJ2-7; TRBD1 matches 8 bases. The germline gives CDR1 SQVTM, CDR2 ANQGSEA. The CDR3 totals 14 residues. The trim removed 3 bases at V and 3 bases at J, leaving 7 bases unmatched. CDR3 sequence reads: CSVDGTGPFYEQYF. CDR3 sequence (DNA): TGCAGCGTTGATGGGACAGGACCCTTCTACGAGCAGTACTTC.

In this sample, this clonotype turned up a few times. The V call is TRBV10-3, the J call TRBJ2-5, with TRBD1 identical over 11 bases. Germline CDR1 and CDR2: ENHRY and SYGVKD. This CDR3 region has 15 residues. The junction had 7 bases not matched to a gene; V was cut back by 6 bases and J by 4 bases. This CDR3 is CAISRTGGSGETQYF. CDR3 bases: TGTGCCATCAGCCGGACAGGGGGCTCGGGAGAGACCCAGTACTTC.

The table lists this clonotype with a few counts. The gene calls are TRBV6-2 or TRBV6-3 and TRBJ2-7, with 12 bases aligning to TRBD2. Germline CDR1 MNHEY, CDR2 SVGEGT. CDR3 length equals 15 residues. V shed 6 bases, J shed 1 base, and the junction held 4 bases outside the gene matches. The CDR3, as DNA: TGTGCCAGCAGGCCTGGACTAGCGGGATCCTACGAGCAGTACTTC. This encodes CASRPGLAGSYEQYF.

This clonotype was detected only a few times. This chain uses TRBV29-1 with TRBJ2-7; TRBD1 aligns across 7 bases. After removal of 2 bases from V and 0 bases from J, the junction contained 7 bases not matched to a gene. Germline CDR1 is SQVTM and CDR2 is ANQGSEA. This CDR3 spans 15 amino acids. CDR3: CSVENGQASSYEQYF. The CDR3 DNA reads as TGCAGCGTTGAAAATGGACAGGCGAGCTCCTACGAGCAGTACTTC.

This chain uses TRBV27 with TRBJ2-3; D is perhaps TRBD2 (5 bases). The CDR3 runs 14 residues. Germline V lookup: CDR1 MNHEY, CDR2 SMNVEV (reference sequence). The V end lost 5 bases, the J end lost 3 bases, and 12 bases lay between the germline ends. CDR3 protein: CASSAIAGTDTQYF. As DNA, the CDR3 is TGTGCCAGCAGTGCTATCGCGGGTACAGATACGCAGTATTTT.

The chain combines TRBV9 with TRBJ2-2, with 11 nucleotides matching TRBD2. CDR1 and CDR2 (germline): SGDLS, YYNGEE. V was clipped by 5 bases and J by 1 base; unmatched bases: 13. There are 19 residues in the CDR3. For the CDR3, the DNA is TGTGCCAGCAGGGATACCGGGACTAGCGGTCGGAGGAACACCGGGGAGCTGTTTTTT. Residues: CASRDTGTSGRRNTGELFF.

This clonotype was seen a few times. The chain carries TRBV20-1 and TRBJ2-2; 7 bases align to TRBD1. In germline, CDR1 is DFQATT, CDR2 SNEGSKA (reference sequence). J lost 6 bases, V lost 0 bases, and 13 bases had no gene match. This CDR3 is built from 17 residues. This chain's CDR3 is CSARDSWDSPHPGELFF. The CDR3, as DNA: TGCAGTGCTAGAGATTCCTGGGACAGCCCACATCCCGGGGAGCTGTTTTTT.

The gene calls are TRBV24-1 and TRBJ2-7; 8 bases line up with TRBD2. The V segment lost 4 bases and the J segment 9 bases; nucleotides outside the gene matches: 7. The CDR3 loop spans 13 amino acids. Germline V CDR1 and CDR2: KGHDR, SFDVKD. Here the CDR3 reads CATSESSGGPQYF. Here the CDR3 DNA reads TGTGCCACCAGTGAGTCCTCGGGAGGGCCGCAGTACTTC.

On this clonotype: A junction end diverges from the germline sequence, so it may reflect a read error. The CDR3 region is CVSSLSPSGANVLTF. For the CDR3, the DNA is TGTGTCAGCAGCTTGAGCCCCTCTGGGGCCAACGTCCTGACTTTC. This chain links TRBV7-3 with TRBJ2-6; D unresolved. Germline V lookup: CDR1 SGHTA, CDR2 FQGTGA. This CDR3 contains 15 residues. The full variable domain, rest sourced from reference TRBV7-3 and TRBJ2-6, is GAGVSQTPSNKVTEKGKYVELRCDPISGHTALYWYRQSLGQGPEFLIYFQGTGAADDSGLPNDRFFAVRPEGSVSTLKIQRTERGDSAVYLCVSSLSPSGANVLTFGAGSRLTVL.

This clonotype showed up just a few times. The chain recombines TRBV13 with TRBJ2-1; 9 bases fit TRBD2. CDR3 size: 15 residues. In germline, CDR1 is PRHDT, CDR2 FYEKMQ (reference sequence). V was clipped by 5 bases and J by 4 bases; unmatched bases: 6. This CDR3 reads CASSEGLAKYNEQFF. The CDR3 DNA sequence: TGTGCCAGCAGCGAGGGACTAGCAAAATACAATGAGCAGTTCTTC.

This chain links TRBV12-3 or TRBV12-4 with TRBJ2-1; 8 nucleotides agree with TRBD2. This CDR3 is 14 amino acids long. The J segment lost 7 bases and the V segment lost 6 bases, leaving 8 bases of the junction unmatched. The CDR3 region has the DNA TGTGCCAGCAGGCCGGGACTAGAGGGAAATGAGCAGTTCTTC. Translating gives CASRPGLEGNEQFF.

This clonotype was detected only a few times. This rearrangement joins TRBV3-1 to TRBJ2-5; D might be TRBD2 (5 bases). Between the trimmed V and J ends, which lost 4 bases and 5 bases, there was a span of 11 bases. CDR1 is LGHDT and CDR2 is YNNKEL in the germline V gene (reference sequence). The CDR3 runs to 13 residues. The CDR3 coding sequence is TGTGCCAGCAGCCTACTCGGCGGGGAGACCCAGTACTTC. Residues: CASSLLGGETQYF.

In its sample, this clonotype was seen a few times. V usage is TRBV11-1 and J usage is TRBJ2-1, with 8 bases aligning to TRBD2. Germline V gene lookup returns CDR1 SGHAT and CDR2 FQDESV (reference sequence). V trimming: 3 bases; J trimming: 8 bases; junction bases outside the gene matches: 6. The CDR3 is made up of 14 amino acids. The CDR3 loop reads CASSLGLERYEQFF. The CDR3 region has the DNA TGTGCCAGCAGCTTGGGACTAGAGAGGTATGAGCAGTTCTTC.

This clonotype showed up many times. The CDR3 DNA reads TGTGCCAGCAGCTTGCGTGGTAGGGGGGACAATGAGCAGTTCTTC. Translated, it gives CASSLRGRGDNEQFF. The chain is built from TRBV7-9 and TRBJ2-1; perhaps D is TRBD1 or TRBD2 (6 bases each). Germline-derived CDR1 and CDR2 are SEHNR and FQNEAQ (reference sequence). V gave up 3 bases and J gave up 5 bases, with 14 bases separating them. The CDR3 contains 15 residues.

The sample holds many counts of this clonotype. The chain has TRBV12-3 or TRBV12-4 and TRBJ2-7; 10 bases line up with TRBD1. V gave up 4 bases and J gave up 4 bases; unmatched junction bases: 7. This CDR3 spans 15 amino acids. The CDR3 loop is CASSSPTGGSYEQYF. The CDR3 DNA reads as TGTGCCAGCAGTTCCCCGACAGGGGGCTCGTACGAGCAGTACTTC.

This clonotype was found a few times. The CDR3 here is CASSLDDRGTNEKLFF. CDR3 in DNA: TGTGCCAGCAGCCTAGACGACAGGGGAACTAATGAAAAACTGTTTTTT. The chain is built from TRBV4-2 and TRBJ1-4; 8 positions match TRBD1. This CDR3 has 16 amino acids. J was trimmed by 1 base and V by 4 bases; bases with no gene match: 5. From germline, CDR1 is LGHNA and CDR2 YNFKEQ.

On this clonotype: Given a much more abundant clone one base away, this may be a read error. V gene TRBV7-8 combines with J gene TRBJ2-1; TRBD1 matches 9 bases. The CDR3 loop spans 14 amino acids. Germline CDR1 SGHVS, CDR2 FQNEAQ. CDR3 bases: TGTACCAGCAGCTCCCTCCGGGACAGGGTTTTTGAGTTCTTC. It encodes CTSSSLRDRVFEFF.

V gene TRBV4-3 combines with J gene TRBJ1-2; D may be TRBD1 (6 bases). The CDR3 runs 17 residues. Trimming removed 0 bases at V and 0 bases at J, with 14 bases between. Germline V gene lookup returns CDR1 LGHNA and CDR2 YSLEER. The CDR3 region has the DNA TGCGCCAGCAGCCAAGAGGTCTCTCCAGGGGCTAACTATGGCTACACCTTC. Amino acids: CASSQEVSPGANYGYTF.

The chain joins TRBV20-1 to TRBJ2-7; D unclear. Germline loops: CDR1 DFQATT, CDR2 SNEGSKA (reference sequence). The CDR3 has 14 residues. Trimming cost V 0 bases and J 0 bases, with 9 bases left between them. The CDR3 DNA is TGCAGTGCTAGAGATCGACCGACCTCCTACGAGCAGTACTTC. It is translated as CSARDRPTSYEQYF.

This clonotype was picked up many times. The chain is built from TRBV15 and TRBJ1-5; no clear D. The V end was cut by 0 bases, the J end by 1 base, with 13 bases between. Germline assignment: CDR1 LNHNV and CDR2 YYDKDF (reference sequence). The CDR3 is made up of 17 amino acids. The CDR3 loop is CATSRDAYGRSNQPQHF. DNA for the CDR3: TGTGCCACCAGCAGAGATGCTTACGGGAGGAGCAATCAGCCCCAGCATTTT.

The V call is TRBV19, the J call TRBJ1-1, with D unresolved. Germline V CDR1 and CDR2: LNHDA, SQIVND (reference sequence). The CDR3 totals 13 residues. V lost 0 bases to trimming and J lost 8 bases, with 10 bases between them. The CDR3 sequence: CASSIDRKGEAFF. The DNA for the CDR3 is TGTGCCAGTAGTATAGATCGGAAGGGAGAAGCTTTCTTT.

This clonotype has just a few counts. This rearrangement joins TRBV28 to TRBJ2-7; 15 bases map to TRBD2. This CDR3 has 16 residues. CDR1 is MDHEN and CDR2 is SYDVKM in the germline V gene. V shed 5 bases, J shed 3 bases, and the junction held 5 bases outside the gene matches. CDR3 DNA sequence: TGTGCCAGCAGTAAGCCGGGACTAGCGGGGGGCTACGAGCAGTACTTC. It encodes CASSKPGLAGGYEQYF. The full variable domain, its missing parts supplied by reference TRBV28 and TRBJ2-7, is DVKVTQSSRYLVKRTGEKVFLECVQDMDHENMFWYRQDPGLGLRLIYFSYDVKMKEKGDIPEGYSVSREKKERFSLILESASTNQTSMYLCASSKPGLAGGYEQYFGPGTRLTVT.

This clonotype showed up just a few times. J is TRBJ2-7 and V is TRBV5-1; TRBD1 is a possible D gene (6 bases). The CDR3 has 15 residues. V dropped 0 bases and J dropped 1 base, with 11 bases sitting between them. Germline values: CDR1 SGHRS, CDR2 YFSETQ. The CDR3 DNA reads TGCGCCAGCAGCTTGGTGTCTCAGGGGTCCTACGAGCAGTACTTC. This translates into CASSLVSQGSYEQYF. Combining the CDR3 with reference TRBV5-1 and TRBJ2-7 gives the whole variable domain KAGVTQTPRYLIKTRGQQVTLSCSPISGHRSVSWYQQTPGQGLQFLFEYFSETQRNKGNFPGRFSGRQFSNSRSEMNVSTLELGDSALYLCASSLVSQGSYEQYFGPGTRLTVT.

This clonotype turned up a few times. The chain combines TRBV6-5 with TRBJ2-7; D may be TRBD2 (6 bases). Deletions cut 6 bases from V and 3 bases from J, with 18 bases between. Germline values: CDR1 MNHEY, CDR2 SVGAGI. The CDR3 loop spans 15 amino acids. CDR3 sequence reads: CASSPQLAGNYEQYF. CDR3 DNA sequence: TGTGCCAGCAGCCCACAATTGGCGGGGAACTACGAGCAGTACTTC.

This clonotype was found a few times. The CDR3 nucleotides are TGCAGTTCTTACTTGGGGCAGGGGGACACTGAAGCTTTCTTT. This translates into CSSYLGQGDTEAFF. V is TRBV20-1 and J is TRBJ1-1, with TRBD1 identical over 7 bases. The J segment lost 3 bases and the V segment lost 8 bases, leaving 12 bases of the junction unmatched. Germline lookup yields CDR1 DFQATT and CDR2 SNEGSKA (reference sequence). The CDR3 is 14 amino acids.